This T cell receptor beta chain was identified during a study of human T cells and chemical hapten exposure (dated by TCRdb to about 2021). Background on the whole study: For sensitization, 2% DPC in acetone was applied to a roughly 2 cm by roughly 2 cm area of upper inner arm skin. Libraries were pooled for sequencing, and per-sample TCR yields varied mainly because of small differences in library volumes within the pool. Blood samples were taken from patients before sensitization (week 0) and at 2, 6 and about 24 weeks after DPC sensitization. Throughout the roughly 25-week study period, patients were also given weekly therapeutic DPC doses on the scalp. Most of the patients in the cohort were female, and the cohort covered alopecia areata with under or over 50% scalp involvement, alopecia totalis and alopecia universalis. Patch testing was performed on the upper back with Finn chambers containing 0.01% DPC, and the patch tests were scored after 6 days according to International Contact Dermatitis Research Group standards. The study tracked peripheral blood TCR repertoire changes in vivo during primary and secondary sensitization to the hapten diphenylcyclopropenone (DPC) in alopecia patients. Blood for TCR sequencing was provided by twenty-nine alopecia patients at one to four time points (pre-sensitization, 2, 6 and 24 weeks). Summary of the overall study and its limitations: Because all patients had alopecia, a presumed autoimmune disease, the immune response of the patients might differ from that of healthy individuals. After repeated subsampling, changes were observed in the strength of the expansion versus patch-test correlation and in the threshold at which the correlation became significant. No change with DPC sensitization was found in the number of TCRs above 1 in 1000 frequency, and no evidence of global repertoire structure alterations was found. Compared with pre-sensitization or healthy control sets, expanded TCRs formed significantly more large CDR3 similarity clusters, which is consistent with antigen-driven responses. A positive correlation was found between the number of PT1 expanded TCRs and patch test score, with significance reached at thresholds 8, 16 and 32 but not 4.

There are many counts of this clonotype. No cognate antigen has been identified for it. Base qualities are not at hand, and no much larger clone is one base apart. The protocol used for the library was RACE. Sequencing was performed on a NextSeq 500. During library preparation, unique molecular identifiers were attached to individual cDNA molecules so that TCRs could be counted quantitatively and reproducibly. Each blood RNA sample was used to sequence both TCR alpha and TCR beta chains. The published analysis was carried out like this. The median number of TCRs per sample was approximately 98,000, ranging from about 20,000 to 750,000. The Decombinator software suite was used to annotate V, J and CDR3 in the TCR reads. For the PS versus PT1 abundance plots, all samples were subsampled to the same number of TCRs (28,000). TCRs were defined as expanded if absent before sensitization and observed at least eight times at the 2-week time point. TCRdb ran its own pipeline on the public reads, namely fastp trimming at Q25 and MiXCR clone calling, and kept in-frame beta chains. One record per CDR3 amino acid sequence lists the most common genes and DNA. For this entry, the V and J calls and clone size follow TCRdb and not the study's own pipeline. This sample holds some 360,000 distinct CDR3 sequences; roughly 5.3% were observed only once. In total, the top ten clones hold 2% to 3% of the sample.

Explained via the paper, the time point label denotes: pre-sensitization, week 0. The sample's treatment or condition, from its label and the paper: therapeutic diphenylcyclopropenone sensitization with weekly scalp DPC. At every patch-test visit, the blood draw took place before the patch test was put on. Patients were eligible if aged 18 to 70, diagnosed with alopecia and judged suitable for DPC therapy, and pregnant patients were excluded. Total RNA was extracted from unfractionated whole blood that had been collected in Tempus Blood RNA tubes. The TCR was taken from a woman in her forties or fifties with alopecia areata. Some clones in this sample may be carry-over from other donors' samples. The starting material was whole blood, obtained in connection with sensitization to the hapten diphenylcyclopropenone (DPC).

The CDR3 is CASRSPGSRAQYF. The nucleotides read TGTGCCAGCAGGTCCCCAGGGAGCAGGGCCCAGTACTTC. The chain links TRBV6-5 with TRBJ2-5, with the D call tentatively TRBD1 or TRBD2, each fitting 5 bases. The germline V gene gives CDR1 as MNHEY and CDR2 as SVGAGI. The V end loses 6 bases and the J end loses 9 bases, and a stretch of 17 bases separates them. The CDR3 numbers 13 residues from cysteine through phenylalanine. The sequence is cut down to CDR3 DNA, 39 bases in frame from base 1.